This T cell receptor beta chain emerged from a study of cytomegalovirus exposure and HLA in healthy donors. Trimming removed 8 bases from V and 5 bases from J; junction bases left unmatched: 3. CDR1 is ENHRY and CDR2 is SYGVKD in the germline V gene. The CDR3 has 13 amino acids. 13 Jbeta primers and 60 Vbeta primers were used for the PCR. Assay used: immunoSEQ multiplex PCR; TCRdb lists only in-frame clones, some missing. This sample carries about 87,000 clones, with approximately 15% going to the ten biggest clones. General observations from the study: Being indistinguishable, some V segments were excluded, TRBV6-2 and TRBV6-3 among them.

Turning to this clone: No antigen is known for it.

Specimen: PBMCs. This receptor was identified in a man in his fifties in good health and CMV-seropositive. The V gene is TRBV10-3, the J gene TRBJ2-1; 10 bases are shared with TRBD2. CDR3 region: CAIGLAGDNEQFF. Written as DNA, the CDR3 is TGTGCCATCGGGCTAGCGGGAGACAATGAGCAGTTCTTC.